Listed below are T cell receptor beta chains from one sample, sequenced in a study of cytomegalovirus exposure and HLA in healthy donors. Some clones are missing from TCRdb's copy, which holds only in-frame ones; the method was immunoSEQ multiplex PCR. The sample lists approximately 120,000 clones; 65% to 80% were seen once. The sample taken for sequencing was PBMCs. Receptor source: a female donor in good health and CMV-seronegative. Each CDR3 is given with its conserved first and last residue. The D gene is left open where the match is weak.

J,V,D,CDR3
TRBJ1-5,TRBV6-1,.,CASSYLDRNQPQHF
TRBJ1-1,TRBV11-2,.,CASSSYGENTEAFF
TRBJ1-6,TRBV5-4,.,CASSFQGRVNSPLHF
TRBJ1-6,TRBV5-8,TRBD1,CASSSAKGATGSYNSPLHF
TRBJ2-1,TRBV19,TRBD1,CASRDRGLYNEQFF
TRBJ2-7,TRBV4-3,.,CASSQSPGTEQYF
TRBJ1-2,TRBV7-8,TRBD1,CASSLAWGQGDYGYTF
TRBJ1-2,TRBV19,TRBD1,CASSILDRGGGYTF
TRBJ2-2,TRBV5-1,TRBD2,CASSLRLAGSGELFF
TRBJ1-2,TRBV7-2,TRBD1,CASSLLGQPYTF
TRBJ1-2,TRBV19,TRBD1,CASSRDRGSFGYTF
TRBJ1-2,TRBV4-3,.,CASSQDIEGNYGYTF
TRBJ2-7,TRBV6-5,TRBD1,CASSAGGEQYF
TRBJ2-7,TRBV19,.,CASSFFGGTYEQYF
TRBJ2-2,TRBV5-4,.,CASSSGTRNTGELFF
TRBJ2-7,TRBV19,TRBD1,CASRSGQWSGYEQYF